This TCR beta chain was identified during a study of blood T cell repertoires in COVID-19 (dated by TCRdb to 2019 to 2021). At the level of the whole study: Collaborator samples came from the United States, Italy and Spain and covered acute and convalescent phases of COVID-19. The prospective study material was composed of cDNA or gDNA derived from T cells, B-cell-depleted T cells, or PBMCs. Subjects who had been exposed to COVID-19, were actively infected with it, or had recovered from it provided the deeply sampled blood TCRbeta repertoires that made up the dataset. The samples were drawn from two sources: the first 160 participants of the ongoing ImmuneRACE study, and 950 to 1,500 subjects contributed by 6 global collaborators. Where available, HLA class I and class II types were taken from metadata supplied by the sample provider and were not determined by assay-based typing. Sample metadata almost always included a de-identified subject ID, COVID-19 status, age in years and sex. The repertoires were made available in a free public database intended to serve as a resource for research on the immune response to SARS-CoV-2. Study-wide findings and limitations: The amount of clinical and demographic metadata varied by source and participant and was provided uncurated.

The immunoSEQ Assay, a bias-controlled multiplex PCR, was used to amplify TCRbeta CDR3 regions from genomic DNA. In the original analysis: Nucleated cell counts per sample were estimated from amplification of reference gene primers within the assay. To quantify the absolute abundance of each unique TCRbeta CDR3 rearrangement, sequence reads were collapsed and filtered. Productive Simpson clonality was computed per sample as the square root of Simpson's diversity index over productive rearrangements. The clones in this table, taken by TCRdb from immuneACCESS, are in-frame only. Not every clone is retained; where verified, under half of the shortfall comes from an unresolved V gene, and the cause of the rest is unknown. The V and J calls and clone size were taken over from that table, and D and trimming were inferred from the DNA. In this sample the table shows some 93,000 clones, roughly 77% of which occur a single time. The ten top clones hold 24% of the sample.

As concerns this clone: The specificity of this receptor is unknown. Qualities for individual bases were not recorded, and no much larger clone is one base off.

Collaborating institutions collected whole blood in K2EDTA tubes following their own protocols. Collaborator samples were shipped for TCRbeta analysis as frozen whole blood, isolated PBMCs, or DNA extracted from either sample type. The trim is 6 bases for V and 12 bases for J, with a gap of 21 bases between the germline ends. The cysteine opens and the phenylalanine closes a CDR3 of 14 amino acids. Just the 42-base CDR3 DNA is kept, in frame starting at base 1. According to the germline V gene, CDR1 reads MNHEY and CDR2 reads SVGAGI. Sample: peripheral blood. Recombination connected TRBV6-5 to TRBJ2-1; matching of 6 bases hints at TRBD2 as the D gene. The receptor was derived from a human donor in a cohort sampled during active COVID-19. CDR3 sequence: CASSLAGRASWQFF. The nucleotide sequence reads as follows: TGTGCCAGCAGCTTGGCGGGACGGGCCTCGTGGCAGTTCTTC.